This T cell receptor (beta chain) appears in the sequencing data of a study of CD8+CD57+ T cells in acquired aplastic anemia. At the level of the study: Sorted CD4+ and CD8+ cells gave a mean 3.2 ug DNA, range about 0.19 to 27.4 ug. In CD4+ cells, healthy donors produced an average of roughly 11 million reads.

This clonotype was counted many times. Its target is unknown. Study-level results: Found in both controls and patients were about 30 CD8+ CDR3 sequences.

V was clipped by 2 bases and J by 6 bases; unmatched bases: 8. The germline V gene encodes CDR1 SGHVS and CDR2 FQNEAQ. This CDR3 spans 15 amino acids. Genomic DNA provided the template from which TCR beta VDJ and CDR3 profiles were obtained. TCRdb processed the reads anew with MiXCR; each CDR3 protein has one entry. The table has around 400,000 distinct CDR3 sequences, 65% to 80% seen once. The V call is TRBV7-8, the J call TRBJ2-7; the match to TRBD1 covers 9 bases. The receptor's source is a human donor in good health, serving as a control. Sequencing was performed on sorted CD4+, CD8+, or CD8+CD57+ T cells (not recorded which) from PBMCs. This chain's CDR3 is CASSLPRDRVPEQYF. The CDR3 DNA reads TGTGCCAGCAGCTTACCCCGGGACAGGGTCCCCGAGCAGTACTTC. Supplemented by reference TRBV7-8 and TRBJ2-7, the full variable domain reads GAGVSQSPRYKVAKRGQDVALRCDPISGHVSLFWYQQALGQGPEFLTYFQNEAQLDKSGLPSDRFFAERPEGSVSTLKIQRTQQEDSAVYLCASSLPRDRVPEQYFGPGTRLTVT.